These 19 T cell receptor beta chains were all obtained from the same sample, sequenced in a study of blood T cell repertoires in COVID-19. Libraries were prepared by immunoSEQ multiplex PCR; TCRdb keeps only in-frame clonotypes and omits some of them. The data contain 85,000 to 95,000 clones, around nine tenths of them seen just once; the ten biggest clones take up over 15%. Sequencing was carried out using peripheral blood. The receptor source for this set is a woman older than 75 with acute or convalescent COVID-19.

The sample holds one count of this clone. J is TRBJ1-3 and V is TRBV5-1, with unresolved D. Between the trimmed V and J ends, which lost 4 bases and 4 bases, there was a span of 12 bases. This CDR3 has 14 amino acids. Germline V CDR1 and CDR2: SGHRS, YFSETQ. The CDR3: CASSRGSSGNTIYF. CDR3 bases: TGCGCCAGCAGCCGAGGAAGCTCAGGAAACACCATATATTTT.

The V and J genes are TRBV18 and TRBJ2-7; 9 nucleotides line up with TRBD1. After removal of 2 bases from V and 6 bases from J, the junction contained 11 bases not matched to a gene. This CDR3 is built from 16 residues. Germline loops: CDR1 KGHSH, CDR2 LQKENI. The DNA for the CDR3 is TGTGCCAGCTCACCAAGGGACAGGGCTTGGGTACTCGAGCAGTACTTC. It yields the protein CASSPRDRAWVLEQYF. Full variable domain (rest looked up from reference TRBV18 and TRBJ2-7): NAGVMQNPRHLVRRRGQEARLRCSPMKGHSHVYWYRQLPEEGLKFMVYLQKENIIDESGMPKERFSAEFPKEGPSILRIQQVVRGDSAAYFCASSPRDRAWVLEQYFGPGTRLTVT.

The chain recombines TRBV6-1 with TRBJ1-2; D is possibly TRBD1 (6 bases). This CDR3 is 18 amino acids long. The V gene's germline CDR1 is MNHNS and CDR2 SASEGT. V lost 0 bases, J lost 5 bases, and 22 bases lay in between. DNA for the CDR3: TGTGCCAGCAGTGAAGCCAGGGGCAGCTATCAGTCATTGTATGGCTACACCTTC. This gives the protein CASSEARGSYQSLYGYTF.

The chain is built from TRBV6-6 and TRBJ2-7, with a possible D match to TRBD2 (7 bases). Germline assignment: CDR1 MNHNY and CDR2 SVGAGI (reference sequence). The CDR3 consists of 14 residues. Trimming stripped 5 bases from V and 5 bases from J, with 16 bases between. CDR3 protein: CASSQTRGANEQYF. The CDR3, as DNA: TGTGCCAGCAGTCAGACTCGGGGGGCTAACGAGCAGTACTTC.

The genes are TRBV7-6 and TRBJ1-4, with a possible D match to TRBD1 (5 bases). Trimming removed 5 bases at V and 4 bases at J, with 14 bases between. This CDR3 is built from 15 residues. Germline-derived CDR1 and CDR2 are SGHVS and FNYEAQ. Written as DNA, the CDR3 is TGTGCCAGCAGCGAAAGTCTGACAGTTAATGAAAAACTGTTTTTT. Encoded protein: CASSESLTVNEKLFF.

V gene TRBV5-1 combines with J gene TRBJ2-7; D not resolved. Trimming took off 0 bases at V and 1 base at J, with 5 bases between the two ends. The V gene's germline CDR1 is SGHRS and CDR2 YFSETQ. CDR3 size: 13 residues. The CDR3 DNA reads TGCGCCAGCAGCTTGGACAGATCCTACGAGCAGTACTTC. Translation: CASSLDRSYEQYF.

V gene TRBV6-5 combines with J gene TRBJ2-7; tentative D call: TRBD2 (7 bases). Trimming pared 6 bases from V and 4 bases from J, leaving 19 bases between. CDR1 and CDR2 from the germline V gene are MNHEY and SVGAGI. The CDR3 has 15 residues. CDR3 nucleotide sequence: TGTGCCAGCAGACACCAACGGGGGGCGCGGTACGAGCAGTACTTC. It yields the protein CASRHQRGARYEQYF.

V is TRBV7-9 and J is TRBJ1-1; 8 bases agree with TRBD1. The CDR3 is made up of 15 amino acids. Trimming removed 3 bases from V and 5 bases from J; junction bases left unmatched: 8. Germline CDR1 is SEHNR and CDR2 is FQNEAQ (reference sequence). The CDR3 region has the DNA TGTGCCAGCAGCTTTCGGTCAGGGGGCGAAACTGAAGCTTTCTTT. It specifies CASSFRSGGETEAFF.

Of note for this clone: In the same sample, other DNA sequences code for this CDR3. This chain connects TRBV12-5 to TRBJ2-7; TRBD1 matches 8 bases. The length of the CDR3 is 13 residues. V was clipped by 1 base and J by 4 bases; unmatched bases: 0. Germline V gene data show CDR1 as LGHNT and CDR2 as FRNRAP. CDR3 coding DNA: TGTGCTAGTGGTTTGGACAGGGGGTACGAGCAGTACTTC. Its protein is CASGLDRGYEQYF.

The rearrangement joins TRBV7-2 to TRBJ1-1; TRBD1 aligns across 8 bases. The CDR3 contains 15 residues. Germline CDR1 SGHTA, CDR2 FQGNSA. The trim removed 5 bases at V and 0 bases at J, leaving 5 bases unmatched. The CDR3 protein is CASSRQGQLNTEAFF. CDR3 DNA: TGTGCCAGCAGCAGACAGGGGCAACTGAACACTGAAGCTTTCTTT.

The rearrangement joins TRBV10-3 to TRBJ1-3, with a possible D match to TRBD1 (5 bases). There are 15 residues in the CDR3. V was cut by 3 bases and J by 4 bases, with 13 bases left in between. The germline V gene has CDR1 ENHRY and CDR2 SYGVKD. CDR3 loop: CAISEGREYGNTIYF. The CDR3 nucleotides read TGTGCCATCAGTGAAGGCAGGGAATACGGAAACACCATATATTTT.

The rearrangement joins TRBV4-2 to TRBJ2-1, with TRBD2 matching over 7 bases. The CDR3 consists of 14 residues. Germline trimming cut 1 base from V and 11 bases from J; bases unmatched to any gene: 8. Germline V CDR1 and CDR2: LGHNA, YNFKEQ. For the CDR3, the DNA is TGTGCCAGCAGCCAAGGTAGGACTAGTTTGCAGCAGTTCTTC. Encoded protein: CASSQGRTSLQQFF.

V and J are TRBV10-3 and TRBJ2-2; tentative D call: TRBD1 (6 bases). CDR1 and CDR2 (germline): ENHRY, SYGVKD. The germline V and J ends were trimmed by 5 bases and 5 bases, with 18 bases remaining between them. The CDR3 contains 16 residues. CDR3 residues: CAISSPGPTGTGELFF. In DNA, the CDR3 is TGTGCCATCAGTTCGCCCGGCCCGACAGGTACCGGGGAGCTGTTTTTT.

The V gene is TRBV21-1, the J gene TRBJ1-1; the DNA was not compared with TRBD1, the D call given in the table. TRBV21-1 constitutes a pseudogene. This CDR3 is built from 15 residues. CDR3 DNA: TGTGCCAGCAGCAAACGTCAGGGGCAGAACACTGAAGCTTTCTTT. Its protein is CASSKRQGQNTEAFF.

The chain combines TRBV6-5 with TRBJ1-6; tentative D call: TRBD1 (6 bases). CDR1 is MNHEY and CDR2 is SVGAGI in the germline V gene. The V gene lost 6 bases and the J gene lost 6 bases, with 15 bases spanning the gap. The CDR3 covers 15 residues. Written as DNA, the CDR3 is TGTGCCAGCAGGGACAGAGGGGGTACTAATTCACCCCTCCACTTT. This sequence encodes CASRDRGGTNSPLHF.

This clone has only one observation. V usage is TRBV4-1 and J usage is TRBJ1-5, with D perhaps matching TRBD1 (5 bases). Germline V lookup: CDR1 MGHRA, CDR2 YSYEKL. Between the trimmed V and J ends, which lost 0 bases and 6 bases, there was a span of 12 bases. The CDR3 totals 15 residues. The CDR3 here is CASSQDERGGQPQHF. CDR3 coding DNA: TGCGCCAGCAGCCAAGATGAAAGGGGAGGTCAGCCCCAGCATTTT.

V and J are TRBV5-1 and TRBJ2-4; 7 nucleotides match TRBD1. With 3 bases clipped from V and 10 bases from J, the junction kept 16 bases outside the gene matches. The CDR3 contains 16 residues. Germline V lookup: CDR1 SGHRS, CDR2 YFSETQ. CDR3 coding DNA: TGCGCCAGCAGCTCCCGGGACAGCGCCGCTAAAACGATTCAGTACTTC. Residues: CASSSRDSAAKTIQYF. The entire variable domain, with the rest obtained from reference TRBV5-1 and TRBJ2-4, is as follows: KAGVTQTPRYLIKTRGQQVTLSCSPISGHRSVSWYQQTPGQGLQFLFEYFSETQRNKGNFPGRFSGRQFSNSRSEMNVSTLELGDSALYLCASSSRDSAAKTIQYFGAGTRLSVL.

This chain uses TRBV3-1 (or the pseudogene TRBV3-2) with TRBJ1-1; TRBD1 aligns across 7 bases. Germline V lookup: CDR1 LGHDT, CDR2 YNNKEL (reference sequence). There are 13 residues in the CDR3. V was clipped by 6 bases and J by 5 bases; unmatched bases: 6. DNA for the CDR3: TGTGCCAGCAGAAGGGGGCGACGGACTGAAGCTTTCTTT. As protein: CASRRGRRTEAFF.

The gene calls are TRBV28 and TRBJ1-5, with TRBD1 as a possible D gene (6 bases). The CDR3 is 18 amino acids. Trimming took off 1 base at V and 2 bases at J, with 18 bases between the two ends. Per germline, CDR1 MDHEN and CDR2 SYDVKM. The CDR3 DNA reads TGTGCCAGCAGTTTATATGAGTATCGGGGGGCTGGCAATCAGCCCCAGCATTTT. It codes for CASSLYEYRGAGNQPQHF.